These 10 T cell receptor beta chains were sequenced from one sample in a study of CD8 T cells in Susac syndrome (dated by TCRdb to between 2018 and 2020). Library preparation employed the immunoSEQ multiplex PCR assay. RNA was extracted using the RNeasy kit, and about 0.45 to 1 microgram was reverse transcribed with random hexamers. TCRdb's own reprocessing of the public reads used fastp at Q25 and MiXCR and kept productive beta chains. Each CDR3 protein gets just one entry, which takes the most common genes and DNA from the rows behind it. For this sample there are about 140,000 distinct CDR3 sequences; 95% appear just once. The ten largest clones take up about 0.15% of the sample. Sequencing was carried out using CD4+ T cells from PBMCs. The receptors were gathered from a human donor with Susac syndrome.

This sequence joins TRBV5-1 and TRBJ2-7, with D possibly matching TRBD2 (7 bases). Trimming stripped 4 bases from V and 5 bases from J, with 19 bases between. The CDR3 loop spans 15 amino acids. Germline CDR1 is SGHRS and CDR2 is YFSETQ. The CDR3 loop reads CASSLGGAGTNEQYF. The CDR3 DNA is TGCGCCAGCAGCCTGGGGGGGGCAGGGACCAACGAGCAGTACTTC.

The chain uses TRBV20-1 and TRBJ2-4; 10 nucleotides match TRBD2. V dropped 3 bases and J dropped 0; count of bases not matched to a gene: 8. CDR3 length equals 17 residues. CDR1 and CDR2 (germline): DFQATT, SNEGSKA (reference sequence). This CDR3 is CSASQAGGSLAKNIQYF. For the CDR3, the DNA is TGCAGTGCTAGTCAAGCGGGGGGGAGCCTAGCCAAAAACATTCAGTACTTC.

This clonotype has a handful of counts. The J gene is TRBJ2-1, the V gene TRBV24-1; 7 bases align to TRBD2. V was pared by 3 bases and J by 1 base, with 11 bases of the junction left unmatched. CDR1 KGHDR and CDR2 SFDVKD come from the germline V gene. CDR3 size: 18 residues. CDR3 sequence (DNA): TGTGCCACCAGTGATCGGAAGACTAGCCGAGGGTCCTACAATGAGCAGTTCTTC. This translates into CATSDRKTSRGSYNEQFF.

V usage is TRBV5-1 and J usage is TRBJ2-3, with D possibly being TRBD1 (5 bases). The V gene lost 5 bases and the J gene lost 4 bases, with 14 bases spanning the gap. The CDR3 totals 14 residues. Germline CDR1 and CDR2: SGHRS and YFSETQ. CDR3 nucleotides: TGCGCCAGCAGAGAACAACCACAGGCAGATACGCAGTATTTT. Translating gives CASREQPQADTQYF.

This chain links TRBV29-1 with TRBJ2-2, with TRBD2 matching over 9 bases. The CDR3 covers 13 residues. The germline CDR1 and CDR2 sequences are SQVTM and ANQGSEA. Trimming cost V 4 bases and J 7 bases; bases outside gene matches: 4. CDR3 DNA sequence: TGCAGCGTTGGCGAGCGGGAGGTCGGGGAGCTGTTTTTT. It encodes CSVGEREVGELFF.

The J gene is TRBJ2-1, the V gene TRBV9; TRBD2 aligns across 10 bases. The CDR3 length is 17 residues. The germline gives CDR1 SGDLS, CDR2 YYNGEE. The V gene end was trimmed by 7 bases and the J gene end by 0 bases; junction bases not matched to a gene: 10. The chain's CDR3 is CASHPAGGPGSYNEQFF. In nucleotides, the CDR3 is TGTGCCAGCCACCCAGCGGGAGGGCCTGGCTCCTACAATGAGCAGTTCTTC.

The J gene is TRBJ2-1, the V gene TRBV5-1; either TRBD1 or TRBD2 may supply D (5 bases each). Trimming shortened V by 5 bases and J by 3 bases, and 9 bases separated the two germline ends. This CDR3 spans 13 amino acids. Germline CDR1 reads SGHRS; CDR2 reads YFSETQ. In DNA form, the CDR3 reads TGCGCCAGCAGGGGGACGGACTACAATGAGCAGTTCTTC. As protein: CASRGTDYNEQFF.

The rearrangement links TRBV6-4 to TRBJ2-3, with TRBD2 identical over 12 bases. The ends lost 5 bases at V and 2 bases at J; junction bases unmatched: 14. This CDR3 has 19 residues. Germline loops: CDR1 MRHNA, CDR2 SNTAGT. CDR3 coding DNA: TGTGCCAGCAGTCCCTTGCCTAGCGGGGGGGCCTTGGACACAGATACGCAGTATTTT. Its translation is CASSPLPSGGALDTDTQYF.

This clonotype occurred once. The chain links TRBV30 to TRBJ1-3, with 9 positions matching TRBD1. V trimming: 3 bases; J trimming: 3 bases; junction bases outside the gene matches: 3. This CDR3 is 14 amino acids long. CDR1 and CDR2 from the germline V gene are GTSNPN and SVGIG (reference sequence). The CDR3 loop is CAWRTGGLGNTIYF. DNA of the CDR3: TGTGCCTGGAGAACAGGGGGCCTTGGAAACACCATATATTTT.

V usage is TRBV10-3 and J usage is TRBJ2-2, with 11 bases that match TRBD2. The germline V gene has CDR1 ENHRY and CDR2 SYGVKD. The trim removed 8 bases at V and 1 base at J, leaving 0 bases unmatched. CDR3 length: 14 amino acids. The CDR3 nucleotides are TGTGCCATCGGACTAGCGGGGAACACCGGGGAGCTGTTTTTT. It codes for CAIGLAGNTGELFF.